This T cell receptor beta chain was obtained from a study of blood T cell repertoires in COVID-19. Germline-derived CDR1 and CDR2 are SGHNT and YYREEE (reference sequence). With 0 bases clipped from V and 5 bases from J, the junction kept 9 bases outside the gene matches. The length of the CDR3 is 16 residues. Clones were read by immunoSEQ multiplex PCR, and TCRdb kept only the in-frame ones, dropping some. The sample shows about 380,000 clones, 88% of them seen only once. Recovered status in Cohort 3 required two negative PCRs, clearance, or symptom resolution. This chain links TRBV5-4 with TRBJ2-5; 8 bases are shared with TRBD2. Sequencing was performed on PBMCs or T cells enriched from blood (not recorded which). This sequence originates from a woman younger than 30 who had recovered from COVID-19. CDR3 nucleotides: TGTGCCAGCAGCTTGGGCGTTAGCGGGACTCGGGAGACCCAGTACTTC. Protein: CASSLGVSGTRETQYF.